The T cell receptor (beta chain) under discussion was sequenced for a study of T-cell reconstitution after alpha-beta-depleted transplantation in children. Unique molecular identifiers were used in preparing the TCRbeta library. TCRdb passed the PCR reads through MiXCR, listing each CDR3 protein once. The table has 490,000 or so distinct CDR3 sequences, roughly an eighth seen once. This CDR3 comprises 14 residues. Germline V gives CDR1 MNHEY, CDR2 SMNVEV (reference sequence). Trimming stripped 6 bases from V and 8 bases from J, with 17 bases between. The TCR sequence derives from a human donor who donated a stem cell graft to a child with combined immunodeficiency. The sequences come from PBMCs from the stem cell graft donor, collected from the stem cell graft. The rearrangement joins TRBV27 to TRBJ2-1; weak D call: TRBD2 (6 bases). The CDR3 spells CASSRVTSGYEQFF. CDR3 nucleotides: TGTGCCAGCAGCCGCGTGACTAGTGGCTATGAGCAGTTCTTC.